This TCR beta chain was identified in a study of early T cells in non-severe SARS-CoV-2 infection. The wider study: The authors sequenced bulk RNA from unsorted whole blood, leaving chains unpaired.

Trimming left V 1 base short and J 2 bases short, with 11 bases between. Germline lookup yields CDR1 SQVTM and CDR2 ANQGSEA. The CDR3 is made up of 14 amino acids. TCRdb independently ran MiXCR on the 5' RACE reads; one entry per CDR3 protein. The sample records 30,000 to 45,000 distinct CDR3 sequences, roughly 9.9% being singletons. The rearrangement uses TRBV29-1 and TRBJ1-1, with a weak D call TRBD1 (5 bases). This clonotype was sampled from an adult who was a healthcare worker with PCR-confirmed SARS-CoV-2 infection or an uninfected control (not recorded which). Sequencing input: whole blood. The DNA for the CDR3 is TGCAGCGTTGAAGTAAGGGGAAGAAACACTGAAGCTTTCTTT. As protein: CSVEVRGRNTEAFF.